This is a list of T cell receptor beta chains from one sample in a study of blood T cells in healthy people across ages. TCRdb re-analysed the 5' RACE reads in MiXCR, keeping a single row per CDR3 protein. Among 950,000 to 1,200,000 distinct CDR3 sequences listed, approximately 38% were seen once. The sample taken for sequencing was blood. The receptors were gathered from a man aged 18 to 35 in good health. CDR3s include the opening cysteine and the closing phenylalanine or tryptophan. Each record gives: J gene, D gene, V gene, CDR3 protein. D genes are given only for firm matches.

J: TRBJ1-2
D: NA
V: TRBV12-3/TRBV12-4
CDR3: CASSLAGENYGYTF

J: TRBJ2-3
D: TRBD2
V: TRBV12-3/TRBV12-4
CDR3: CASSVRLAESTDTQYF

J: TRBJ2-1
D: TRBD1
V: TRBV9
CDR3: CASSAPGQGFEDEQFF

J: TRBJ2-1
D: NA
V: TRBV20-1
CDR3: CSATDTTYNEQFF

J: TRBJ2-1
D: NA
V: TRBV7-2
CDR3: CASSPGVFNEQFF

J: TRBJ2-7
D: NA
V: TRBV29-1
CDR3: CSVSTVNKGYYEQYF

J: TRBJ1-3
D: NA
V: TRBV12-3/TRBV12-4
CDR3: CASSLSDSGNTIYF

J: TRBJ2-1
D: TRBD2
V: TRBV2
CDR3: CASSEGLAAYNEQFF

J: TRBJ1-1
D: NA
V: TRBV29-1
CDR3: CSGRGSTEAFF

J: TRBJ1-2
D: NA
V: TRBV9
CDR3: CASSPTAVYGYTF

J: TRBJ2-2
D: TRBD1
V: TRBV2
CDR3: CASKGTANTGELFF

J: TRBJ2-3
D: TRBD2
V: TRBV25-1
CDR3: CASSEFDSGGDADTQYF

J: TRBJ2-3
D: TRBD1
V: TRBV5-1
CDR3: CVSSPGQGTDTQYF

J: TRBJ1-1
D: TRBD1
V: TRBV19
CDR3: CASIRTGRDTEAFF

J: TRBJ2-1
D: TRBD2
V: TRBV2
CDR3: CASRELAGSYNEQFF

J: TRBJ2-1
D: NA
V: TRBV12-3/TRBV12-4
CDR3: CASSHNRRSSYNEQFF

J: TRBJ2-1
D: NA
V: TRBV27
CDR3: CASSFAARGLIHNEQFF

J: TRBJ2-1
D: TRBD2
V: TRBV5-1
CDR3: CASSAGTSHEQFF

J: TRBJ1-2
D: NA
V: TRBV18
CDR3: CASSPGQPNYGYTF

J: TRBJ1-1
D: NA
V: TRBV9
CDR3: CASSVGGAQGTEAFF

J: TRBJ2-5
D: NA
V: TRBV6-6
CDR3: CASSYARGETQYF

J: TRBJ2-5
D: TRBD2
V: TRBV2
CDR3: CASSDNRGDHNEQYF

J: TRBJ1-6
D: NA
V: TRBV21-1
CDR3: CASSKKGTGVLYNSPLHF

J: TRBJ2-5
D: NA
V: TRBV18
CDR3: CASSPETGPIKTQYF

J: TRBJ2-5
D: NA
V: TRBV7-3
CDR3: CASSVTSSGETQYF

J: TRBJ1-4
D: NA
V: TRBV5-1
CDR3: CASSLNGGRDEKLFF

J: TRBJ2-7
D: TRBD1
V: TRBV7-6
CDR3: CASSLRDRVYEQYF

J: TRBJ1-2
D: NA
V: TRBV6-6
CDR3: CASSYEGVGFYYGYTF

J: TRBJ2-5
D: NA
V: TRBV20-1
CDR3: CSARDSGDIGETQYF

J: TRBJ2-7
D: NA
V: TRBV25-1
CDR3: CASSELGRGRSYEQYF

J: TRBJ1-2
D: NA
V: TRBV3-1
CDR3: CASSQETGVMNYGYTF

J: TRBJ2-5
D: NA
V: TRBV20-1
CDR3: CSARPDSQETQYF

J: TRBJ1-5
D: NA
V: TRBV5-1
CDR3: CASSKDSDQPQHF

J: TRBJ2-4
D: NA
V: TRBV7-9
CDR3: CASSRPRAGGDNERYF

J: TRBJ1-2
D: NA
V: TRBV10-3
CDR3: CAISVGRDYTF

J: TRBJ1-5
D: NA
V: TRBV6-6
CDR3: CASSNEGTTYQPQHF

J: TRBJ2-3
D: TRBD1
V: TRBV2
CDR3: CASSRDRGTDTQYF

J: TRBJ2-3
D: NA
V: TRBV10-3
CDR3: CAISEGSGGTTDTQYF

J: TRBJ2-2
D: TRBD1
V: TRBV12-3/TRBV12-4
CDR3: CASGRQGGTGELFF

J: TRBJ2-1
D: NA
V: TRBV7-6
CDR3: CASSSGTVGNQYTEQFF

J: NA
D: NA
V: TRBV30
CDR3: CAWSVPTFSGENNEQYF

J: TRBJ1-2
D: NA
V: TRBV7-9
CDR3: CASSLPSPYGYTF

J: TRBJ1-1
D: TRBD1
V: TRBV7-2
CDR3: CASSRTGTGSTEAFF

J: TRBJ2-2
D: NA
V: TRBV12-3/TRBV12-4
CDR3: CASTLSGGRKRTGELFF

J: TRBJ2-3
D: NA
V: TRBV7-2
CDR3: CASSLAQITDTQYF

J: TRBJ1-1
D: NA
V: TRBV30
CDR3: CAWARRNTEAFF

J: TRBJ1-5
D: NA
V: TRBV20-1
CDR3: CSARERFLGPNQPQHF

J: TRBJ2-3
D: TRBD2
V: TRBV28
CDR3: CASSLTSGGFRPTDTQYF

J: TRBJ2-5
D: NA
V: TRBV7-2
CDR3: CASSLGAVEGQETQYF

J: TRBJ1-1
D: NA
V: TRBV5-1
CDR3: CASSLPPGGTEAFF

J: TRBJ2-1
D: TRBD2
V: TRBV24-1
CDR3: CATNRIPGLSDNEQFF

J: NA
D: TRBD1
V: TRBV9
CDR3: CASSAGTGTYETQYF

J: TRBJ1-1
D: NA
V: TRBV7-2
CDR3: CASKARGGGSEAFF

J: TRBJ1-6
D: NA
V: TRBV5-6
CDR3: CAGSLAGGQHRGSYNSPLHF

J: TRBJ2-1
D: TRBD2
V: TRBV20-1
CDR3: CSAKGPGLAGSPGFF